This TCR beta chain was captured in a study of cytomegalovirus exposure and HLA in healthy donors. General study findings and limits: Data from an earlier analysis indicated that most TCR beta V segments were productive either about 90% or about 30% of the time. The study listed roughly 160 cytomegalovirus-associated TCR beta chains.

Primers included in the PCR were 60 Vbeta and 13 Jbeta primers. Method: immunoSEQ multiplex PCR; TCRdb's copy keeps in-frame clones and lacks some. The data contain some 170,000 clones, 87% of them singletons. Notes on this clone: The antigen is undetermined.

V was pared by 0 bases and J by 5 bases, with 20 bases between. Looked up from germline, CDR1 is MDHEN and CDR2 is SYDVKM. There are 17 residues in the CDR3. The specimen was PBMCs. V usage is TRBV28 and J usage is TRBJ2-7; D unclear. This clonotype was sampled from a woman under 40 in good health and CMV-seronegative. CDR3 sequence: CASSLWSVSGKLDEQYF. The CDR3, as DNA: TGTGCCAGCAGTTTATGGAGTGTTTCGGGTAAACTTGACGAGCAGTACTTC.